Following are 21 T cell receptor beta chains from one sample sequenced in a study of long-term antiretroviral therapy in people with HIV. Sequencing used immunoSEQ v3.0 at survey level. The table came from immunoSEQ multiplex PCR; TCRdb's copy has only in-frame clones and leaves some out. The table records about 30,000 clones, roughly 96% of them present only once. The source was unsorted PBMCs, collected 5.3 years after starting antiretroviral therapy. The receptors were sampled from a man aged 25-45 years with HIV.

The J gene is TRBJ1-5, the V gene TRBV2; 7 bases are a match to TRBD1. Losses at the gene ends were 4 bases for V and 4 bases for J; bases not matched to a gene: 1. Germline loops: CDR1 SNHLY, CDR2 FYNNEI. This CDR3 region has 13 residues. The CDR3 here is CASSGQGNQPQHF. The CDR3 nucleotides read TGTGCCAGCAGTGGACAGGGAAATCAGCCCCAGCATTTT.

The rearrangement links TRBV9 to TRBJ2-1, with unresolved D. The V and J ends lost 0 bases and 2 bases respectively, with 9 bases between them. The CDR3 has 15 amino acids. CDR1 and CDR2 from the germline V gene are SGDLS and YYNGEE. For the CDR3, the DNA is TGTGCCAGCAGCGTAGGGGTCCCCCCCTACAATGAGCAGTTCTTC. Amino acids: CASSVGVPPYNEQFF.

The chain links TRBV27 to TRBJ2-2; no clear D gene. With 3 bases removed from V and 4 bases from J, the gap between germline ends came to 6 bases. Per the germline V gene, CDR1 is MNHEY and CDR2 is SMNVEV (reference sequence). This CDR3 is 13 amino acids long. This CDR3 reads CASSFLGTGELFF. In DNA, the CDR3 is TGTGCCAGCAGTTTCTTGGGCACCGGGGAGCTGTTTTTT.

The chain combines TRBV4-1 with TRBJ2-3; either TRBD1 or TRBD2 may supply D (5 bases each). The CDR3 has 15 residues. Looked up from germline, CDR1 is MGHRA and CDR2 is YSYEKL. V was shortened by 3 bases and J by 0 bases, with 10 bases between the two germline ends. The CDR3 sequence is CASSHEGRSTDTQYF. CDR3 bases: TGCGCCAGCAGCCACGAGGGGCGTAGCACAGATACGCAGTATTTT.

The chain employs TRBV7-9 and TRBJ2-7; the D gene is possibly TRBD1 (6 bases). Per germline, CDR1 SEHNR and CDR2 FQNEAQ (reference sequence). With 9 bases removed from V and 2 bases from J, the gap between germline ends came to 11 bases. This CDR3 spans 12 amino acids. The CDR3 sequence is CASNRDTYEQYF. Here the CDR3 DNA reads TGTGCCAGTAACAGGGATACCTACGAGCAGTACTTC.

V and J are TRBV6-1 and TRBJ1-1, with TRBD1 matching over 8 bases. V shed 6 bases and J 8 bases; nucleotides not matched to a gene: 2. The CDR3 is made up of 11 amino acids. CDR1 and CDR2 from the germline V gene are MNHNS and SASEGT. Here the CDR3 DNA reads TGTGCCAGCAGGCCAGGGGGCGAAGCTTTCTTT. It codes for CASRPGGEAFF.

The chain employs TRBV29-1 and TRBJ1-1, with D unclear. CDR3 length: 12 amino acids. Germline V gene data show CDR1 as SQVTM and CDR2 as ANQGSEA. With 3 bases removed from V and 0 bases from J, the gap between germline ends came to 5 bases. The chain's CDR3 is CSVDSLNTEAFF. The CDR3, as DNA: TGCAGCGTTGACAGTTTGAACACTGAAGCTTTCTTT.

The chain is built from TRBV2 and TRBJ1-1; D is unclear. The V end was cut by 10 bases, the J end by 0 bases, with 12 bases between. Germline-derived CDR1 and CDR2 are SNHLY and FYNNEI. The CDR3 runs to 13 residues. This CDR3 reads CATHRFMNTEAFF. The CDR3, as DNA: TGTGCCACCCACCGATTTATGAACACTGAAGCTTTCTTT.

CDR3 coding DNA: TGTGCCAGTAGTATCAGCGTGAACACTGAAGCTTTCTTT. It codes for CASSISVNTEAFF. V usage is TRBV19 and J usage is TRBJ1-1, with no clear D. The germline V and J ends were trimmed by 3 bases and 0 bases, with 5 bases remaining between them. The V gene's germline CDR1 is LNHDA and CDR2 SQIVND (reference sequence). The CDR3 sequence is 13 residues long.

The chain employs TRBV5-1 and TRBJ2-1; 9 nucleotides align to TRBD2. The V segment lost 7 bases and the J segment 9 bases; nucleotides outside the gene matches: 11. This CDR3 spans 14 amino acids. The germline V gene encodes CDR1 SGHRS and CDR2 YFSETQ. The DNA of the CDR3 is TGCGCCAGCGTCCAGGCTAGCGGGGCAGTTGAGCAGTTCTTC. Translated, it gives CASVQASGAVEQFF.

J is TRBJ2-5 and V is TRBV28; D is unresolved. Trimming left V 7 bases short and J 2 bases short, with 20 bases between. The CDR3 spans 16 residues. The germline CDR1 and CDR2 sequences are MDHEN and SYDVKM. CDR3 sequence (DNA): TGTGCCAGCATACCCCTCCCCCAGGCTGGGCAAGAGACCCAGTACTTC. As protein: CASIPLPQAGQETQYF.

J is TRBJ2-1 and V is TRBV5-4; a weak D match, TRBD1 (6 bases). Germline lookup yields CDR1 SGHNT and CDR2 YYREEE (reference sequence). CDR3 size: 14 residues. V shed 0 bases and J shed 9 bases, with 13 bases lying between them. CDR3 amino acids: CASSLGGGRTEQFF. In nucleotides, the CDR3 is TGTGCCAGCAGCTTGGGTGGGGGCAGGACTGAGCAGTTCTTC.

The V gene is TRBV7-3, the J gene TRBJ2-1; D is possibly TRBD1 (6 bases). Germline CDR1 SGHTA, CDR2 FQGTGA. The CDR3 runs to 14 residues. The V gene lost 4 bases and the J gene lost 5 bases, with 12 bases spanning the gap. The CDR3 DNA is TGTGCCAGCAGCTATGGGGGCCCCCACAATGAGCAGTTCTTC. It translates to CASSYGGPHNEQFF.

V usage is TRBV29-1 and J usage is TRBJ1-3, with D tentatively TRBD1 (5 bases). Deletions cut 4 bases from V and 2 bases from J, with 9 bases between. The CDR3 covers 13 residues. Germline V gene data show CDR1 as SQVTM and CDR2 as ANQGSEA. The CDR3 sequence is CSVGGGAGNTIYF. The DNA for the CDR3 is TGCAGCGTTGGGGGAGGGGCTGGAAACACCATATATTTT.

Worth noting for this clone: The same CDR3 can be traced to other DNA sequences in this sample. This chain joins TRBV4-1 and TRBJ2-5, with D perhaps TRBD1 (6 bases). This CDR3 has 13 amino acids. Germline V gene data show CDR1 as MGHRA and CDR2 as YSYEKL. V gave up 4 bases and J gave up 5 bases, with 11 bases separating them. The CDR3, as DNA: TGCGCCAGCAGCCCCGGGACACCCGAGACCCAGTACTTC. As protein: CASSPGTPETQYF.

The chain employs TRBV6-5 and TRBJ2-1; TRBD1 aligns across 11 bases. Germline V gene sequence: CDR1 MNHEY, CDR2 SVGAGI. The CDR3 loop spans 16 amino acids. With 1 base clipped from V and 6 bases from J, the junction kept 5 bases outside the gene matches. For the CDR3, the DNA is TGTGCCAGCAGTTACTTAAGCGGGACAGGGGGCAATGAGCAGTTCTTC. It codes for CASSYLSGTGGNEQFF.

The chain uses TRBV28 and TRBJ2-7; 10 bases agree with TRBD1. The ends lost 5 bases at V and 3 bases at J; junction bases unmatched: 10. Germline V lookup: CDR1 MDHEN, CDR2 SYDVKM. The CDR3 loop spans 16 amino acids. CDR3 sequence: CASSRQGTGDFYEQYF. The CDR3, as DNA: TGTGCCAGCAGTCGTCAAGGGACAGGGGATTTCTACGAGCAGTACTTC.

This chain links TRBV4-2 with TRBJ1-2; a weak D match, TRBD1 (5 bases). The CDR3 has 13 amino acids. Germline V gene sequence: CDR1 LGHNA, CDR2 YNFKEQ. V was cut by 3 bases and J by 8 bases, with 13 bases left in between. CDR3 in DNA: TGTGCCAGCAGCCATACACCCGGGGACGGCTACACCTTC. This sequence encodes CASSHTPGDGYTF.

A note on this clone: The junction differs from germline at one of its ends, possibly a read error. The chain employs TRBV11-2 and TRBJ1-4; 7 bases line up with TRBD1. There are 14 residues in the CDR3. Per the germline V gene, CDR1 is SGHAT and CDR2 is FQNNGV. The CDR3 DNA sequence: TGTGCCGGCAGCTATTTGGCAGGGGGAGAAAAACTGTTTTTT. It yields the protein CAGSYLAGGEKLFF.

The V call is TRBV10-3, the J call TRBJ1-2, with 12 bases matching TRBD1. V trimming: 6 bases; J trimming: 5 bases; junction bases outside the gene matches: 10. The CDR3 has 16 amino acids. The germline V gene has CDR1 ENHRY and CDR2 SYGVKD. The CDR3 loop reads CAISPGQGAPGYGYTF. CDR3 bases: TGTGCCATCAGCCCGGGACAGGGGGCACCAGGGTATGGCTACACCTTC.

The V and J genes are TRBV14 and TRBJ2-7; no firm D call. V dropped 1 base and J dropped 1 base, with 5 bases sitting between them. The CDR3 runs 13 residues. CDR1 is SGHDN, CDR2 FVKESK, per germline. The CDR3 loop reads CASSQVRSYEQYF. The CDR3 bases are TGTGCCAGCAGCCAAGTCAGGTCCTACGAGCAGTACTTC.